The subject of this entry is one T cell receptor (beta chain). Time point defined: newly diagnosed GD, antithyroid drugs for less than 3 months. There was RNA extracted from PBMCs, and the TCR library was made from it. CDR1 is SGHDN, CDR2 FVKESK, per germline. This CDR3 region has 11 residues. Trimming stripped 3 bases from V and 7 bases from J, with 4 bases between. Combining iRepertoire HTBI primers with Arm-PCR of CDR3 regions, the authors built TCR beta libraries. TCRdb re-called the multiplex PCR reads through MiXCR, storing one row per CDR3 protein. This table holds 420,000 or so distinct CDR3 sequences, around 17% found once. This sample was included in a study of regulatory T cells in long-lasting Graves disease. Across the study: Graves' patients, diagnosed recently, had received antithyroid drugs under 3 months.

The sample also formed part of further work on T cells in Graves' hyperthyroidism and ophthalmopathy.

The sequenced sample was peripheral blood mononuclear cells (PBMCs), obtained at new diagnosis, from a patient treated with antithyroid drugs. This TCR was recovered from a woman between 18 and 29 years old with Graves disease. J is TRBJ2-1 and V is TRBV14; D gene ambiguous. CDR3 in amino acids: CASSHENEQFF. CDR3 DNA: TGTGCCAGCAGCCATGAGAATGAGCAGTTCTTC.